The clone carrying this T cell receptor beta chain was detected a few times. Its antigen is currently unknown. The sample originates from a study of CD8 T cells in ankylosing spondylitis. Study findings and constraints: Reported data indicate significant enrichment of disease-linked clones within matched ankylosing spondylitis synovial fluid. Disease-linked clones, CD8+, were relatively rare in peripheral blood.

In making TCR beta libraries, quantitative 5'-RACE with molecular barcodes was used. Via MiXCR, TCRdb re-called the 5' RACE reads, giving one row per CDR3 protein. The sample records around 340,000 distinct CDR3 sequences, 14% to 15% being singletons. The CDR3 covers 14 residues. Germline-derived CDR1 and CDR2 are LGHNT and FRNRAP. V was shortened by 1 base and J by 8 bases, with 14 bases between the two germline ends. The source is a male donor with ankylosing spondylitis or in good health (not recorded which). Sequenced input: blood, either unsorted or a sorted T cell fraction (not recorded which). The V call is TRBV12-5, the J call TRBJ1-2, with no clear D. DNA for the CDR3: TGTGCTAGTGGTTTGGCCCCAGTAGGGAACGGCTACACCTTC. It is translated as CASGLAPVGNGYTF.